A single sample gave rise to the 17 T cell receptor beta chains below, sequenced in a study of T cells in Graves' hyperthyroidism and ophthalmopathy. Amplified TCR beta CDR3 regions came from RNA transcripts. During a first-round RT-PCR of the TCR CDR3, the HTBI primer set was used. TCRdb reanalysed the multiplex PCR reads using MiXCR and keeps one entry per CDR3 protein. The sample holds 300,000 to 450,000 distinct CDR3 sequences, 25% seen once. The specimen sequenced was blood. The source of these receptors is a man aged 45 to 65 with Graves' hyperthyroidism.

The CDR3 sequence: CASSLGIRVLESGELFF. As DNA, the CDR3 is TGCGCCAGCAGCTTGGGGATCAGGGTCCTGGAATCCGGGGAGCTGTTTTTT. This rearrangement joins TRBV5-1 to TRBJ2-2, with D possibly being TRBD1 (5 bases). CDR3 length equals 17 residues. The germline CDR1 and CDR2 sequences are SGHRS and YFSETQ. The V end lost 0 bases, the J end lost 6 bases, and 18 bases lay between the germline ends.

The V call is TRBV3-1, the J call TRBJ1-1, with D maybe TRBD1 (5 bases). The CDR3 runs 15 residues. The ends were cut back, 0 bases at V and 6 bases at J, with 14 bases in the middle. CDR1 is LGHDT and CDR2 is YNNKEL in the germline V gene (reference sequence). The CDR3 region is CASSQEGQGLAEAFF. In DNA, the CDR3 is TGTGCCAGCAGCCAAGAAGGTCAGGGACTCGCTGAAGCTTTCTTT.

The genes are TRBV24-1 and TRBJ2-5; D possibly matches TRBD1 or TRBD2 (5 bases each). The V gene's germline CDR1 is KGHDR and CDR2 SFDVKD. The CDR3 has 13 residues. The germline V and J ends were trimmed by 5 bases and 3 bases, with 9 bases remaining between them. The CDR3 nucleotides read TGTGCCACCAGTGGTGGGGGAAAAGAGACCCAGTACTTC. Translation gives CATSGGGKETQYF.

The V and J genes are TRBV19 and TRBJ2-7, with 10 nucleotides matching TRBD2. The germline V gene has CDR1 LNHDA and CDR2 SQIVND (reference sequence). This CDR3 is built from 15 residues. After removal of 4 bases from V and 3 bases from J, the junction contained 6 bases not matched to a gene. The CDR3: CASSTLAGAFYEQYF. DNA of the CDR3: TGTGCCAGTAGTACCCTAGCGGGAGCCTTCTACGAGCAGTACTTC.

This clonotype occurred a few times. The chain combines TRBV6-5 with TRBJ2-3; D is ambiguous. The CDR3 consists of 16 residues. Germline assignment: CDR1 MNHEY and CDR2 SVGAGI. V lost 0 bases to trimming and J lost 4 bases, with 14 bases between them. CDR3 sequence: CASSYSRPPDADTQYF. CDR3 in DNA: TGTGCCAGCAGTTACTCGCGGCCCCCAGACGCAGATACGCAGTATTTT.

This clonotype came up a few times. The chain carries TRBV19 and TRBJ2-3, with 15 bases matching TRBD2. The germline V gene has CDR1 LNHDA and CDR2 SQIVND (reference sequence). J was trimmed by 4 bases and V by 8 bases; bases with no gene match: 4. The CDR3 sequence is 15 residues long. For the CDR3, the DNA is TGTGCCAGTGATGGACTAGCGGGAGGGTCAGATACGCAGTATTTT. This sequence encodes CASDGLAGGSDTQYF.

This clonotype was found a few times. CDR3 nucleotide sequence: TGCAGTGCTAGAGGGGAGTATAGCAATCAGCCCCAGCATTTT. This codes for CSARGEYSNQPQHF. V and J are TRBV20-1 and TRBJ1-5; D is unclear. This CDR3 spans 14 amino acids. Germline assignment: CDR1 DFQATT and CDR2 SNEGSKA (reference sequence). The V gene lost 1 base and the J gene lost 0 bases, with 7 bases spanning the gap.

The rearrangement joins TRBV9 to TRBJ2-7; 10 positions agree with TRBD2. This CDR3 region has 14 residues. Losses at the gene ends were 4 bases for V and 6 bases for J; bases not matched to a gene: 7. CDR1 is SGDLS, CDR2 YYNGEE, per germline. CDR3 loop: CASSPWTSGLEQYF. The CDR3 DNA reads TGTGCCAGCAGCCCTTGGACTAGCGGCCTCGAGCAGTACTTC.

This chain connects TRBV5-1 to TRBJ1-4; D gene uncertain. Germline CDR1 is SGHRS and CDR2 is YFSETQ. This CDR3 spans 16 amino acids. V was pared by 1 base and J by 2 bases, with 12 bases between. This CDR3 is CASSLRQTGTNEKLFF. DNA of the CDR3: TGCGCCAGCAGCTTGCGCCAGACGGGGACTAATGAAAAACTGTTTTTT.

This chain links TRBV4-1 with TRBJ2-3; 8 bases are a match to TRBD2. The CDR3 sequence is 17 residues long. Germline V lookup: CDR1 MGHRA, CDR2 YSYEKL. V was clipped by 1 base and J by 3 bases; unmatched bases: 9. The CDR3 DNA reads TGCGCCAGCAGCCAAGGTGTCGCGGGAGGTTTGACAGATACGCAGTATTTT. It is translated as CASSQGVAGGLTDTQYF.

This clonotype was observed at least ten times. The chain has TRBV27 and TRBJ2-1; 11 bases map to TRBD2. Germline V CDR1 and CDR2: MNHEY, SMNVEV (reference sequence). This CDR3 region has 15 residues. With V trimmed by 4 bases and J by 4 bases, 3 bases remained unmatched. The chain's CDR3 is CASSWGLAAYNEQFF. DNA for the CDR3: TGTGCCAGCAGTTGGGGACTAGCGGCGTACAATGAGCAGTTCTTC.

This clonotype was counted ten times or more. V gene TRBV20-1 combines with J gene TRBJ1-1, with D unclear. The CDR3 totals 14 residues. V shed 0 bases and J shed 3 bases, with 11 bases lying between them. CDR1 is DFQATT, CDR2 SNEGSKA, per germline (reference sequence). CDR3 nucleotides: TGCAGTGCTAGAGATATAAACAGTTACACTGAAGCTTTCTTT. This translates into CSARDINSYTEAFF.

This chain connects TRBV7-9 to TRBJ1-1; tentatively, D is TRBD1 (6 bases). This CDR3 contains 13 residues. Germline V gene lookup returns CDR1 SEHNR and CDR2 FQNEAQ (reference sequence). V lost 3 bases, J lost 4 bases, and 9 bases lay in between. The CDR3 sequence is CASSFTGRTEAFF. CDR3 nucleotides: TGTGCCAGCAGCTTTACAGGGCGCACTGAAGCTTTCTTT. The full variable domain, with the rest looked up from reference TRBV7-9 and TRBJ1-1, is DTGVSQNPRHKITKRGQNVTFRCDPISEHNRLYWYRQTLGQGPEFLTYFQNEAQLEKSRLLSDRFSAERPKGSFSTLEIQRTEQGDSAMYLCASSFTGRTEAFFGQGTRLTVV.

Concerning this clonotype itself: Likely a read error: the CDR3 ends without its conserved phenylalanine or tryptophan. The chain recombines TRBV30 with TRBJ2-7, with 9 bases fitting TRBD1. Per the germline V gene, CDR1 is GTSNPN and CDR2 is SVGIG (reference sequence). With 0 bases clipped from V and 3 bases from J, the junction kept 6 bases outside the gene matches. This CDR3 contains 15 residues. The CDR3 nucleotides read TGTGCCTGGAGTGTAATGACAGGGGGGTACTACGAGCAGTACCTC. Protein sequence: CAWSVMTGGYYEQYL.

This clonotype was seen a few times. V is TRBV20-1 and J is TRBJ2-1; a possible D gene is TRBD2 (7 bases). This CDR3 contains 12 residues. From germline, CDR1 is DFQATT and CDR2 SNEGSKA (reference sequence). V was clipped by 6 bases and J by 10 bases, with 16 bases between them. The CDR3 region is CSAGGGGREQFF. CDR3 nucleotide sequence: TGCAGTGCCGGAGGGGGAGGGCGGGAGCAGTTCTTC.

This clonotype was found a few times. This chain uses TRBV14 with TRBJ2-7; 9 bases line up with TRBD2. The CDR3 is 14 residues long. Germline V gene data show CDR1 as SGHDN and CDR2 as FVKESK. The V segment lost 2 bases and the J segment 3 bases; nucleotides outside the gene matches: 2. The CDR3 DNA follows: TGTGCCAGCAGCCAACTGACTAGCGGCTACGAGCAGTACTTC. Translating it yields CASSQLTSGYEQYF.

This clonotype was seen repeatedly, ten times or more. The V and J genes are TRBV2 and TRBJ2-5; 10 bases fit TRBD2. The V gene end was trimmed by 7 bases and the J gene end by 5 bases; junction bases not matched to a gene: 7. The germline V gene encodes CDR1 SNHLY and CDR2 FYNNEI. The CDR3 consists of 14 residues. In DNA, the CDR3 is TGTGCCAGCATGTCTAGCGGGAGAGGGGAGACCCAGTACTTC. Its protein product is CASMSSGRGETQYF. Supplemented by reference TRBV2 and TRBJ2-5, the full variable domain reads EPEVTQTPSHQVTQMGQEVILRCVPISNHLYFYWYRQILGQKVEFLVSFYNNEISEKSEIFDDQFSVERPDGSNFTLKIRSTKLEDSAMYFCASMSSGRGETQYFGPGTRLLVL.